Sequencing of this TCR beta chain was carried out in a study of blood T cell repertoires in COVID-19 (dated by TCRdb to the early 2020s). For context, the study as a whole: Collaborator samples came from the United States, Italy and Spain and covered acute and convalescent phases of COVID-19. The material from the prospective study consisted of cDNA or gDNA derived from T cells, B-cell-depleted T cells, or PBMCs. The dataset comprised deeply sampled blood TCRbeta repertoires from subjects exposed to, actively infected with, or recovered from COVID-19. A freely available public database, intended as a resource for researchers studying the immune response to SARS-CoV-2, is where the repertoires were released. The samples were drawn from the first 160 participants of the ongoing ImmuneRACE study and from over 950 subjects provided by 6 global collaborators. Sample metadata almost always included a de-identified subject ID, COVID-19 status, age in years and sex. Where HLA class I and class II types were available, the types were taken from metadata supplied by the sample provider, not from assay-based typing. What the work shows at the level of the full study, not this receptor alone: The amount of clinical and demographic metadata varied by source and participant and was provided uncurated.

One collaborating source in Seattle enrolled patients during active infection and followed them longitudinally through the course of disease. Collaborating institutions collected whole blood in K2EDTA tubes following their own protocols. Collaborator samples were shipped for TCRbeta analysis as frozen whole blood, isolated PBMCs, or DNA extracted from either sample type. Note on this clone: Its antigen is currently not known. The input lacks base qualities; no much larger clone sits a single base away.

TCRbeta CDR3 regions were amplified from genomic DNA using the immunoSEQ Assay, a bias-controlled multiplex PCR. As for the original processing: The number of nucleated cells in each sample was estimated by amplification of reference gene primers within the assay. To quantify the absolute abundance of each unique TCRbeta CDR3 rearrangement, sequence reads were collapsed and filtered. Productive Simpson clonality was computed per sample as the square root of Simpson's diversity index over productive rearrangements. The source is immuneACCESS, and TCRdb retained only in-frame sequences with V and J called. Part of the clones is not carried over; for the studies checked, unresolved V genes explain less than half of this, and the remainder is unexplained. The DNA was the basis for D and trimming; V, J and clone size are from that table. The sample table contains approximately 160,000 clones; only one count was recorded for approximately 95% of them. The top ten clones comprise approximately 2% of the sample.

Counted from cysteine to phenylalanine, this CDR3 has 13 amino acids. Only the CDR3 region is kept as DNA, spanning 39 bases read in frame from base 1. Trimming accounts for 7 bases at V and 8 bases at J, while the number of junction bases matched to no gene is 9. CDR1 MNHEY and CDR2 SVGAGI were looked up in the germline V gene. Recombination linked TRBV6-5 to TRBJ1-2; 8 of the junction bases match TRBD1. The sequencing sample was made of peripheral blood. This sequence was found in a woman aged 60-75 years with COVID-19, enrolled during active disease. The CDR3: CASTQGARGGYTF. The nucleotide sequence is TGTGCCAGCACCCAGGGGGCGCGGGGCGGCTACACCTTC.